One sample yielded the 5 T cell receptor beta chains listed below, sequenced in a study of tumour-infiltrating T cells in Burkitt lymphoma (dated by TCRdb to 2018 to 2021). Library creation used the immunoSEQ multiplex PCR assay. TCRdb holds this immuneACCESS table with in-frame rearrangements only. Some clones are missing; in checked studies, unresolved V genes explain under half, and the rest has no known cause. The sample table lists around 50,000 clones, around 31% of them with a count of one. The ten largest clonotypes hold 2.5% to 3.5% of the sample. The source material was tumor tissue. The source of these receptors is a human donor with Burkitt lymphoma.

This chain uses TRBV5-1 with TRBJ1-1; a weak D match, TRBD1 (5 bases). The CDR3 length is 13 residues. The germline V and J ends were trimmed by 5 bases and 2 bases, with 10 bases remaining between them. From germline, CDR1 is SGHRS and CDR2 YFSETQ. The DNA of the CDR3 is TGCGCCAGCAGAATAGACAGCAACACTGAAGCTTTCTTT. Its protein is CASRIDSNTEAFF. The entire variable domain, with the rest obtained from reference TRBV5-1 and TRBJ1-1, is as follows: KAGVTQTPRYLIKTRGQQVTLSCSPISGHRSVSWYQQTPGQGLQFLFEYFSETQRNKGNFPGRFSGRQFSNSRSEMNVSTLELGDSALYLCASRIDSNTEAFFGQGTRLTVV.

V usage is TRBV5-4 and J usage is TRBJ2-3; TRBD2 agrees at 13 bases. The V gene's germline CDR1 is SGHNT and CDR2 YYREEE (reference sequence). The CDR3 consists of 16 residues. The J segment lost 5 bases and the V segment lost 4 bases, leaving 7 bases of the junction unmatched. CDR3 DNA sequence: TGTGCCAGCAGCCCACCAGGACTAGCGGGGGTAGATACGCAGTATTTT. This sequence encodes CASSPPGLAGVDTQYF.

The rearrangement joins TRBV6-6 to TRBJ2-7; 9 bases line up with TRBD1. Germline-derived CDR1 and CDR2 are MNHNY and SVGAGI (reference sequence). V shed 7 bases, J shed 3 bases, and the junction held 10 bases outside the gene matches. The CDR3 runs 15 residues. The CDR3 DNA reads as TGTGCCAGCAATCCACCCGGGACAGGGTTCTACGAGCAGTACTTC. The encoded protein is CASNPPGTGFYEQYF.

The chain carries TRBV6-5 and TRBJ2-7; D gene unclear. V shed 0 bases and J shed 3 bases, with 9 bases lying between them. This CDR3 has 14 amino acids. Germline V gives CDR1 MNHEY, CDR2 SVGAGI. This CDR3 is CASSYSNGYYEQYF. The CDR3, as DNA: TGTGCCAGCAGTTACTCCAACGGCTACTACGAGCAGTACTTC.

This chain connects TRBV29-1 to TRBJ2-1, with 10 bases aligning to TRBD2. This CDR3 region has 14 residues. Unmatched junction bases numbered 6, after V lost 6 bases and J lost 4 bases. Germline assignment: CDR1 SQVTM and CDR2 ANQGSEA. CDR3 sequence: CSVLVLAGYNEQFF. CDR3 DNA sequence: TGCAGCGTACTCGTACTAGCGGGGTACAATGAGCAGTTCTTC.